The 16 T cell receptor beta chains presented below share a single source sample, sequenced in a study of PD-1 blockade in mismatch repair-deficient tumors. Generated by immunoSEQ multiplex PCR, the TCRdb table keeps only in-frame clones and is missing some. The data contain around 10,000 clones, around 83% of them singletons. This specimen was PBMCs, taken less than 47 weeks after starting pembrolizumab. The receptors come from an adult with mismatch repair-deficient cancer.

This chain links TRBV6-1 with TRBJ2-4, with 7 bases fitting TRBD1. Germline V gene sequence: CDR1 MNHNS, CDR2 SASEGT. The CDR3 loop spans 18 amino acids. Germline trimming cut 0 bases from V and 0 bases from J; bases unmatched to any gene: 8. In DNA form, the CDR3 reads TGTGCCAGCAGTGAAGCGCATGGGACAGTCATAGCCAAAAACATTCAGTACTTC. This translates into CASSEAHGTVIAKNIQYF.

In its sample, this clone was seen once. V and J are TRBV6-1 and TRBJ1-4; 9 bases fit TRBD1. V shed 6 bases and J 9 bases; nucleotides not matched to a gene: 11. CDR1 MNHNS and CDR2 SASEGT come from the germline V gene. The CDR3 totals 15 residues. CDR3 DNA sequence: TGTGCCAGCAGCCCAGCCGGGACAGGGAACAAAAAACTGTTTTTT. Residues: CASSPAGTGNKKLFF.

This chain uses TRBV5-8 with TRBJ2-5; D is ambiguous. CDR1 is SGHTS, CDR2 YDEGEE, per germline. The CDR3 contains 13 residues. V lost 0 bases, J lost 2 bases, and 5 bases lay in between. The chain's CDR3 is CASSLGVQETQYF. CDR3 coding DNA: TGTGCCAGCAGCTTGGGAGTACAAGAGACCCAGTACTTC.

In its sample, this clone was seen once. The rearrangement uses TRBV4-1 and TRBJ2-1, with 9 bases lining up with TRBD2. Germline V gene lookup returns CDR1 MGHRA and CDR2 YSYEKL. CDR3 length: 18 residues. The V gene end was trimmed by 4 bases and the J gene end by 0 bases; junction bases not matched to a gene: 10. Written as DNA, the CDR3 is TGCGCCAGCAGCCGGAAGACTAGCGGTATGAGCTCCTACAATGAGCAGTTCTTC. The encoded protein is CASSRKTSGMSSYNEQFF.

The CDR3 sequence is CATDPTANYGYTF. In nucleotides, the CDR3 is TGTGCCACCGACCCGACAGCTAACTATGGCTACACCTTC. The chain carries TRBV6-1 and TRBJ1-2; a possible D gene is TRBD1 (5 bases). Trimming pared 10 bases from V and 0 bases from J, leaving 12 bases between. CDR1 and CDR2 from the germline V gene are MNHNS and SASEGT. This CDR3 has 13 residues.

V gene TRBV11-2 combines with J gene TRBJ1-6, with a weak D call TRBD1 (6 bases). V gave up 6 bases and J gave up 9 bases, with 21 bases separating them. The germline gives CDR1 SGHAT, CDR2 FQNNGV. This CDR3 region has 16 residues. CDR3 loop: CASRAGVRGRGSPLHF. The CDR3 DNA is TGTGCCAGCAGGGCCGGCGTGAGGGGGAGAGGTTCACCCCTCCACTTT.

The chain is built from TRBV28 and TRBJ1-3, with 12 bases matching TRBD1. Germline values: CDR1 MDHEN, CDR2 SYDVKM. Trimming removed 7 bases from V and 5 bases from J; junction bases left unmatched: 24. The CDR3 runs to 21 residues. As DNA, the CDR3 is TGTGCCAGCAAACCCGTGGGGGTTGGGACAGGGGGCCTAAGAGCGAGAAACACCATATATTTT. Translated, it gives CASKPVGVGTGGLRARNTIYF.

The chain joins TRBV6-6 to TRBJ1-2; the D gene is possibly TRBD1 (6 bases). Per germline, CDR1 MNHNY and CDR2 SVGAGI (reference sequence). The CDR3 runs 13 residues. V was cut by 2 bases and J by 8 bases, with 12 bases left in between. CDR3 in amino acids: CASSYPRGEGYTF. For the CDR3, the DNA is TGTGCCAGCAGTTACCCCAGGGGAGAGGGCTACACCTTC.

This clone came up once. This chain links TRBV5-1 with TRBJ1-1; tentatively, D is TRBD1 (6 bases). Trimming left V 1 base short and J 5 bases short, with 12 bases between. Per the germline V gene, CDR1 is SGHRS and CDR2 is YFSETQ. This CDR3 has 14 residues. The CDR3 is CASSLKSGETEAFF. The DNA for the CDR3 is TGCGCCAGCAGCTTGAAGTCAGGGGAGACTGAAGCTTTCTTT.

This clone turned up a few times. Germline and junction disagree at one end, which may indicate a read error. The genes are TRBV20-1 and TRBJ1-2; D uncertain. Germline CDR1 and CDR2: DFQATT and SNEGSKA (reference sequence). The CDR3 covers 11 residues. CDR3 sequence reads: CSARDYPQNPF. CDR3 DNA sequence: TGCAGTGCTAGAGACTACCCACAGAACCCCTTC.

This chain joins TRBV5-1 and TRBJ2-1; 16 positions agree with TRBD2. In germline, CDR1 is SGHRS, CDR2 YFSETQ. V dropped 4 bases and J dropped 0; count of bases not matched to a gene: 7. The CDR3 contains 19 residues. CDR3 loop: CASSLPGTSGRASYNEQFF. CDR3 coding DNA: TGCGCCAGCAGCCTACCCGGGACTAGCGGGAGGGCCTCCTACAATGAGCAGTTCTTC.

Here the CDR3 reads CASSLGRQETQYF. CDR3 sequence (DNA): TGTGCCAGCAGCTTAGGGCGGCAAGAGACCCAGTACTTC. The chain has TRBV11-2 and TRBJ2-5; D remains ambiguous. There are 13 residues in the CDR3. In germline, CDR1 is SGHAT, CDR2 FQNNGV. Trimming left V 1 base short and J 2 bases short, with 5 bases between.

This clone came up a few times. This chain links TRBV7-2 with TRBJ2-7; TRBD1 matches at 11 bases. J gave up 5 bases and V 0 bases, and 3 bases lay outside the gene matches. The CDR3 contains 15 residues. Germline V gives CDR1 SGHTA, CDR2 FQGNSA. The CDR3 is CASSLAGTGGDEQYF. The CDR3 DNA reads TGTGCCAGCAGCTTAGCCGGGACAGGGGGTGACGAGCAGTACTTC.

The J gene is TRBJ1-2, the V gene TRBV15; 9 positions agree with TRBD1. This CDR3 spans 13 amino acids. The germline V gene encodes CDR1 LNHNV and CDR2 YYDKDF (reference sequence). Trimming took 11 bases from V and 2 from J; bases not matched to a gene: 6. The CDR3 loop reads CASGQGPNYGYTF. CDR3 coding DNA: TGTGCCTCCGGACAGGGGCCGAACTATGGCTACACCTTC. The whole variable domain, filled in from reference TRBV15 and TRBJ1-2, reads DAMVIQNPRYQVTQFGKPVTLSCSQTLNHNVMYWYQQKSSQAPKLLFHYYDKDFNNEADTPDNFQSRRPNTSFCFLDIRSPGLGDTAMYLCASGQGPNYGYTFGSGTRLTVV.

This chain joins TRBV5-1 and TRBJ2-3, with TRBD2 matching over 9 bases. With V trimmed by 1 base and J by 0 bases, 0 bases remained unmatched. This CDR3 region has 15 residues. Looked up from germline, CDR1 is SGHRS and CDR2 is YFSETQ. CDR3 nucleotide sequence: TGCGCCAGCAGCTTGCTAGCGGGGAGCACAGATACGCAGTATTTT. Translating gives CASSLLAGSTDTQYF. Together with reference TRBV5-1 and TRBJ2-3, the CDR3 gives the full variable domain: KAGVTQTPRYLIKTRGQQVTLSCSPISGHRSVSWYQQTPGQGLQFLFEYFSETQRNKGNFPGRFSGRQFSNSRSEMNVSTLELGDSALYLCASSLLAGSTDTQYFGPGTRLTVL.

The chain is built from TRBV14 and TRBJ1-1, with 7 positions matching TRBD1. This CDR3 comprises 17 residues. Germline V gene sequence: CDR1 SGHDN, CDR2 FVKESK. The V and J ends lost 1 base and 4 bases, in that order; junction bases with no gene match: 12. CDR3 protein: CASSQGSQGGWSTEAFF. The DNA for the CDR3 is TGTGCCAGCAGCCAAGGGTCGCAGGGGGGATGGAGCACTGAAGCTTTCTTT. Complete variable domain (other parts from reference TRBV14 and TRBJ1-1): EAGVTQFPSHSVIEKGQTVTLRCDPISGHDNLYWYRRVMGKEIKFLLHFVKESKQDESGMPNNRFLAERTGGTYSTLKVQPAELEDSGVYFCASSQGSQGGWSTEAFFGQGTRLTVV.